The source of this TCR beta chain is a study of cytomegalovirus exposure and HLA in healthy donors. Study results and caveats: In vitro data verified a few CMV-associated chains as specific for CMV antigens. Both high specificity and high sensitivity reportedly marked the classifier's diagnosis of cytomegalovirus status. As a later analysis showed, a missense DCLRE1C variant was linked to trimming of TCR beta V- and J-genes.

The CDR3 extends over 13 amino acids. V dropped 6 bases and J dropped 6; count of bases not matched to a gene: 6. Germline CDR1 and CDR2: LNHDA and SQIVND (reference sequence). On this clone itself: What it binds is unknown.

The PCR ran on 60 Vbeta and 13 Jbeta primers. Libraries were prepared by immunoSEQ multiplex PCR; TCRdb keeps only in-frame clonotypes and omits some of them. The data contain 90,000 to 100,000 clones, 80% of them singletons. Sample: PBMCs. This sequence was found in a man between 18 and 35 years old in good health and CMV-seronegative. This chain connects TRBV19 to TRBJ2-7, with 9 bases lining up with TRBD1. In DNA form, the CDR3 reads TGTGCCAGTAGCCCGGGACAGGGTTTCGAGCAGTACTTC. It specifies CASSPGQGFEQYF.